The next 2 T cell receptor beta chains were all read from a single sample in a study of chemoradiotherapy in HPV16-positive cancers (dated by TCRdb to the early 2020s). Library creation used the immunoSEQ multiplex PCR assay. Sourced from immuneACCESS, this table was stored by TCRdb with only in-frame sequences that have V and J called. A share of the clones is absent; for the studies checked, an unresolved V gene accounts for under half, and the remainder has no known explanation. The table for this sample lists about 9,000 clones; roughly 85% of them were counted only once. The top ten clonotypes cover under 4% of the sample. Sequencing was performed on tumor tissue, taken from a patient who underwent chemoradiotherapy. The receptors shown here come from a human donor with HPV-associated anogenital cancer.

The chain joins TRBV15 to TRBJ2-3, with D maybe TRBD2 (7 bases). The V and J ends lost 5 bases and 1 base respectively, with 16 bases between them. The length of the CDR3 is 16 residues. Germline CDR1 LNHNV, CDR2 YYDKDF (reference sequence). The CDR3 bases are TGTGCCACCAGCTTGGGGGCGGGGAGGGGCACAGATACGCAGTATTTT. Protein: CATSLGAGRGTDTQYF. Using reference TRBV15 and TRBJ2-3 for the parts outside the CDR3, the full variable domain is DAMVIQNPRYQVTQFGKPVTLSCSQTLNHNVMYWYQQKSSQAPKLLFHYYDKDFNNEADTPDNFQSRRPNTSFCFLDIRSPGLGDTAMYLCATSLGAGRGTDTQYFGPGTRLTVL.

This clone was recorded a few times. The rearrangement links TRBV25-1 to TRBJ2-7, with TRBD1 matching over 7 bases. The CDR3 runs 12 residues. Germline CDR1 MGHDK, CDR2 SYGVNS. Trimming removed 3 bases from V and 5 bases from J; junction bases left unmatched: 1. CDR3 sequence (DNA): TGTGCCAGCAGTGACAGGGGGAACGAGCAGTACTTC. It yields the protein CASSDRGNEQYF.